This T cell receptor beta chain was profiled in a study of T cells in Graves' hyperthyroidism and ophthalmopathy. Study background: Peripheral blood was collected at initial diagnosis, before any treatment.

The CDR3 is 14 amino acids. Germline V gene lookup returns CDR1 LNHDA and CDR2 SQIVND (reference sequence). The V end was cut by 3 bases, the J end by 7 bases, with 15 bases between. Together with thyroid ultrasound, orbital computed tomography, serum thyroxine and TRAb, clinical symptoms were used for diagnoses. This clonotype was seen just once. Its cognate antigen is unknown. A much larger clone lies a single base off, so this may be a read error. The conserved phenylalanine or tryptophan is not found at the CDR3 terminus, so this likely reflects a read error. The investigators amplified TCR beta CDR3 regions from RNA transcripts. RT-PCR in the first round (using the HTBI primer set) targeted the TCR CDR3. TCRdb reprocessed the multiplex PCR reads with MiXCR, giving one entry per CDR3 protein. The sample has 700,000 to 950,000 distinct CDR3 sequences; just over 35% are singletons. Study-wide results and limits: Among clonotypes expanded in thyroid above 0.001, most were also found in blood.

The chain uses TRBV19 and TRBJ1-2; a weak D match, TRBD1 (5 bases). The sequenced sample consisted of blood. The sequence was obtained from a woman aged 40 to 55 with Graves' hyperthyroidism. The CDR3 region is CASSMSAGPRGYTL. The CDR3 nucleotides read TGTGCCAGTAGTATGTCGGCGGGGCCCCGTGGCTACACCCTC.